A single T cell receptor beta chain is shown here with its context. The authors prepared the TCRbeta library with unique molecular identifiers. TCRdb recomputed calls from the PCR reads with MiXCR, one row per CDR3 protein. This sample has over 200,000 distinct CDR3 sequences, with 17% found just once. This entry comes from a study of T-cell reconstitution after alpha-beta-depleted transplantation in children. CDR1 and CDR2 (germline): SGHRS, YFSETQ. Trimming took 6 bases from V and 2 from J; bases not matched to a gene: 15. CDR3 length equals 20 residues. Sequenced material: PBMCs, mostly from graft donor cells, taken 360 days after TCRalphabeta/CD19-depleted stem cell transplant. This receptor was obtained from a male patient aged 2 to 9 who had a stem cell transplant for acute lymphoblastic leukemia, so the T cells may come from the graft donor. This chain connects TRBV5-1 to TRBJ2-2; 14 nucleotides align to TRBD2. The CDR3 region is CASNGWAEGTSGGNTGELFF. The CDR3 DNA is TGCGCCAGCAACGGTTGGGCCGAAGGGACTAGCGGGGGAAACACCGGGGAGCTGTTTTTT. Full variable domain (outside the CDR3, taken from reference TRBV5-1 and TRBJ2-2): KAGVTQTPRYLIKTRGQQVTLSCSPISGHRSVSWYQQTPGQGLQFLFEYFSETQRNKGNFPGRFSGRQFSNSRSEMNVSTLELGDSALYLCASNGWAEGTSGGNTGELFFGEGSRLTVL.